The following is a T cell receptor (beta chain) sequence with its context. This clonotype was recorded at least ten times. The specificity of this receptor is unknown. No base quality values were provided; no much bigger clone lies one nucleotide off. This sample stems from a study of blood T cells in healthy people across ages (dated by TCRdb to about 2015). With regard to the full study: In model experiments, roughly one uniquely barcoded TCR beta cDNA molecule per two T cells was captured by template switching. The study measured age-related changes in TCR beta repertoire diversity using deep sequencing normalized with unique cDNA molecular identifiers. The donors were divided into four age groups: young (average about 15 years), middle-aged (about 41), aged (under 70) and long-lived (approximately 74). For two donors (one aged 18 to 29 and one aged 80 or older), the study analyzed two additional independent replicas of 1 million unique cDNA reads from the same blood draw. Donors of different ages were randomly distributed across sequencing lanes to avoid experimental bias. Study-level results and caveats: Total diversity estimates from one million sequenced T cells were considered lower bounds and underestimates. Observed TCR beta diversity per million T cells fell roughly linearly with age, and a significant reduction was already apparent by age around 36. There was a strong correlation between observed TCR beta diversity and the percentage of naive T cells measured by flow cytometry. Compared with the aged group, more naive CD4+ T cells, fewer expanded clones and increased TCR diversity were shown by the long-lived group, suggesting age selection. Conclusive comparison of naive and antigen-experienced compartments was prevented by the profiling of bulk unsorted PBMCs. Because the CMV infection status of the donors was unknown, age-related changes in expanded clonotypes may potentially have been confounded.

V drops 1 base and J drops 9 bases, leaving 20 bases in between. CDR1 SGDLS and CDR2 YYNGEE were looked up in the germline V gene. Including cysteine and phenylalanine, the CDR3 has 16 amino acids. Left in the record is the CDR3 DNA by itself, 48 bases read in frame from the first base. The library relied on 5' RACE. Sequencing instrument: Illumina HiSeq 2500. The second PCR ran for roughly 7 to 11 cycles and used a J-beta primer mix along with a sample-barcoded 5' primer. A unique molecular identifier was introduced onto each TCR beta cDNA molecule by a template-switch 5' adaptor carrying 12 random nucleotides. At least 2.5 million CDR3-containing paired-end reads were obtained from each sample. All of the RNA was converted into first-strand cDNA using the Mint cDNA synthesis kit, with a TRBC-specific oligonucleotide serving as the primer. All cDNA was treated with uracil-DNA glycosylase and then went through a first 18-cycle PCR with the universal primers M1SS and BC2_uni_R. The source study handled its data this way. Normalization of each sample was performed by random selection of 1 million high-quality reads, each carrying a distinct molecular identifier. Instead of being binned into consensus sequences, reads with shared molecular identifiers were discarded. MiTCR, run with a Q25 quality threshold and the strictest error-elimination algorithm, handled CDR3 identification, clonotype clustering and error correction. A nonparametric unseen species model with Euler transformation was used to estimate lower-bound total TCR beta diversity. The public reads were quality trimmed at Q25 with fastp and then assembled into clones with MiXCR by TCRdb, keeping productive beta chains. When rows share a CDR3 protein, they turn into one entry using the most common DNA and genes. What appears here as the V and J calls and clone size reflects TCRdb's work, not the paper's. A total of fewer than 750,000 distinct CDR3 sequences appear in this sample, approximately 52% of them only once. Approximately 12% of the sample goes to the ten largest clones.

The 40 or so donors, aged roughly 6 to 90 years, were systemically healthy Caucasian individuals from Russia. Each donor gave about 9.7 milliliters of peripheral blood, drawn into EDTA-treated Vacutainer tubes. Ficoll-Paque density-gradient centrifugation was used to isolate PBMCs, with at least 7 million per sample. Trizol reagent was used to extract total RNA from PBMCs, with at least 5.5 micrograms per sample. For every donor, an aliquot of PBMCs went through flow cytometry to measure the percentages of naive CD45RAhigh/CD27high T cells. Recombination connected TRBV9 to TRBJ2-1, and the D gene may be TRBD2, 6 bases matching. The sequence derives from an elderly woman in good health. The sample was blood. CDR3 loop: CASSVRASDGSGEQFF. The sequenced DNA: TGTGCCAGCAGCGTACGGGCTAGCGACGGATCCGGTGAGCAGTTCTTC.